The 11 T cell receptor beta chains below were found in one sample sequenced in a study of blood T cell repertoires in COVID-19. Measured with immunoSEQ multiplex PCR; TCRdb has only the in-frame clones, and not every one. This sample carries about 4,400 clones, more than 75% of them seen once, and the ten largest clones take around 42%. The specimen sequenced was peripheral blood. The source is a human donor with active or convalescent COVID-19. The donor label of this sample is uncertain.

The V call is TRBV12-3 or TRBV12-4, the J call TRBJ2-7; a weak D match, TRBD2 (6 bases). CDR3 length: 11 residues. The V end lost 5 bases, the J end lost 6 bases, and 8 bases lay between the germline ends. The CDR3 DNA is TGTGCCAGCAGTGAGACTAGCGAGCAGTACTTC. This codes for CASSETSEQYF.

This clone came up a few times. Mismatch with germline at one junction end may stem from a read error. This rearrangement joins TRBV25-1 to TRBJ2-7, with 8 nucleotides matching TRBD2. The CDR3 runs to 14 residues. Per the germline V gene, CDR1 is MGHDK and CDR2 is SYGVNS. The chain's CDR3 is CASSDSGASHEQYF. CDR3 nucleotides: TGTGCCAGCAGTGATAGCGGGGCCTCCCACGAGCAGTACTTC.

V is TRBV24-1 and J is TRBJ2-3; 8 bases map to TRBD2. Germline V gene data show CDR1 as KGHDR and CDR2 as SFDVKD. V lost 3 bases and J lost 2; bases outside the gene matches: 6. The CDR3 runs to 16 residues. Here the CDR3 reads CATSDRTSSSTDTQYF. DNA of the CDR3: TGTGCCACCAGTGATCGGACTAGCAGTTCCACAGATACGCAGTATTTT.

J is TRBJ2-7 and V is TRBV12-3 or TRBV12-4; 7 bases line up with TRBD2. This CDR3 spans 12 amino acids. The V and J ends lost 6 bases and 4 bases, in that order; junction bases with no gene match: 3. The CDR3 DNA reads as TGTGCCAGCAGCCCTAGCGGTTACGAGCAGTACTTC. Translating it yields CASSPSGYEQYF.

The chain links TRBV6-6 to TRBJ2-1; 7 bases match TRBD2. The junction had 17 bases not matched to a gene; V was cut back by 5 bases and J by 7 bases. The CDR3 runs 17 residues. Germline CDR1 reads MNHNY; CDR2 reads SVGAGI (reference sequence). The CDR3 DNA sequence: TGTGCCAGCAGTCCCAGGAGTGGGGGAGGGCCTAAGAATGAGCAGTTCTTC. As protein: CASSPRSGGGPKNEQFF.

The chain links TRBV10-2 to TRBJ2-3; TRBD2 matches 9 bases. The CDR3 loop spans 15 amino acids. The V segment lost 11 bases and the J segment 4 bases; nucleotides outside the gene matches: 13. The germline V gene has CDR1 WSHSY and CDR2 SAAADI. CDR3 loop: CACRLLAGESDTQYF. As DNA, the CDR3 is TGCGCCTGCCGTCTTTTAGCGGGAGAATCAGATACGCAGTATTTT.

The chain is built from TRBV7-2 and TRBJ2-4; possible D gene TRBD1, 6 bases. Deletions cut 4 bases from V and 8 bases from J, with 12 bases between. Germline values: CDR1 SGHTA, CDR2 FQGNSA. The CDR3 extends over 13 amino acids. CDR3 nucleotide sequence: TGTGCCAGCAGCTCCCCAGGGGTGGACATTCAGTACTTC. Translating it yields CASSSPGVDIQYF.

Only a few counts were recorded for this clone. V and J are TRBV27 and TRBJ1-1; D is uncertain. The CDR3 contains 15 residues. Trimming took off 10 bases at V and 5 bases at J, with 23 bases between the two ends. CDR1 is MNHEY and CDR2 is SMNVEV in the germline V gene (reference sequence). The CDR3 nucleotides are TGTGCCACCCACGTTTCCCCGGAGAGGAGGACTGAAGCTTTCTTT. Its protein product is CATHVSPERRTEAFF.

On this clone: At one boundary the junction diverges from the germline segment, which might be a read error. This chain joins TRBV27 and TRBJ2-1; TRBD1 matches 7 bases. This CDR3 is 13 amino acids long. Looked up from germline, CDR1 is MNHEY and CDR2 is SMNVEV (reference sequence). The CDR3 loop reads CASSLKGGLKGVF. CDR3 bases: TGTGCCAGCAGTTTAAAAGGGGGCCTAAAGGGTGTCTTC.

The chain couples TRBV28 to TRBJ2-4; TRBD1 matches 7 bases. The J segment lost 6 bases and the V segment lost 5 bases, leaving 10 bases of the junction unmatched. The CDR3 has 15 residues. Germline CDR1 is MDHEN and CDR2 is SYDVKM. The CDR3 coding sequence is TGTGCCAGCAGTCCAACAGGGGAATGGGGAAACATTCAGTACTTC. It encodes CASSPTGEWGNIQYF.

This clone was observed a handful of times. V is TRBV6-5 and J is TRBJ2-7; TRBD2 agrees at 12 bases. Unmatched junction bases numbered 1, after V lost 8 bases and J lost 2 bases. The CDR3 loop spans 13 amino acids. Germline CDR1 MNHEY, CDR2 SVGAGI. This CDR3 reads CASGLAGPYEQYF. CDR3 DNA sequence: TGTGCCAGCGGACTAGCGGGGCCCTACGAGCAGTACTTC.